The next 5 T cell receptor beta chains were all read from a single sample in a study of CD8 T cells in ankylosing spondylitis. TCRdb re-called the 5' RACE reads with MiXCR, one entry per CDR3 protein. The data contain some 270,000 distinct CDR3 sequences, about 18% of them singletons. The sample comprised blood, either unsorted or a sorted T cell fraction (not recorded which). These TCRs come from a male donor with ankylosing spondylitis or in good health (not recorded which).

The V call is TRBV6-5, the J call TRBJ1-1; the D gene is possibly TRBD1 (6 bases). Germline assignment: CDR1 MNHEY and CDR2 SVGAGI. The CDR3 sequence is 15 residues long. V was clipped by 0 bases and J by 9 bases, with 17 bases between them. The CDR3 spells CASSYSTRGGTKAFF. In DNA form, the CDR3 reads TGTGCCAGCAGTTACTCCACGAGGGGGGGAACTAAAGCTTTCTTT.

V gene TRBV11-2 combines with J gene TRBJ2-1, with D tentatively TRBD2 (6 bases). V lost 5 bases and J lost 0, with 14 bases in between. The germline V gene encodes CDR1 SGHAT and CDR2 FQNNGV. This CDR3 has 16 residues. The CDR3 DNA reads as TGTGCCAGCAGCGACTCAAGCGGGCGCTCCTACAATGAGCAGTTCTTC. It translates to CASSDSSGRSYNEQFF.

There are a few counts of this clonotype. J is TRBJ1-3 and V is TRBV25-1; D not resolved. The germline V gene has CDR1 MGHDK and CDR2 SYGVNS. The CDR3 extends over 15 amino acids. Trimming cost V 3 bases and J 8 bases, with 17 bases left between them. The CDR3 spells CASSDLTSGWDTIYF. The CDR3 coding sequence is TGTGCCAGCAGTGACCTTACCTCGGGGTGGGACACCATATATTTT.

The sample holds a few counts of this clonotype. The V and J genes are TRBV12-3 or TRBV12-4 and TRBJ2-2; D is ambiguous. V was pared by 3 bases and J by 8 bases, with 4 bases between. This CDR3 is built from 11 residues. CDR3 DNA: TGTGCCAGCAGTTTTATAGGGGAGCTGTTTTTT. This encodes CASSFIGELFF.

This clonotype came up a few times. The rearrangement uses TRBV29-1 and TRBJ2-7; 8 positions match TRBD2. V shed 5 bases, J shed 4 bases, and the junction held 7 bases outside the gene matches. The CDR3 is made up of 13 amino acids. In germline, CDR1 is SQVTM, CDR2 ANQGSEA. CDR3 protein: CSVRTLAAYEQYF. CDR3 bases: TGCAGCGTTCGCACACTAGCGGCGTACGAGCAGTACTTC.